Each of the 29 T cell receptor beta chains below was sequenced from the same sample in a study of shared clonotypes between healthy human individuals (dated by TCRdb to the early 2020s). The protocol used for the library was the immunoSEQ multiplex PCR assay. TCRdb provides this immuneACCESS table in a form limited to in-frame rearrangements. Some clones are lacking; in checked studies, under half of them reflect an unresolved V gene, and why the rest are absent is not known. Within this sample are about a million clones, with approximately 80% of them counted one time only. The ten largest clonotypes hold 0.7% to 0.95% of the sample. Sequenced input: memory CD4+ T cells from PBMCs. In light of the paper, this sample's cell subset or site label describes: CD45RA-negative fraction. The receptors come from a man aged 18-30 years in good health. Some clones in this sample may be carry-over from other donors' samples.

The gene calls are TRBV11-2 and TRBJ2-7; D is possibly TRBD1 (6 bases). The CDR3 is 14 residues long. Trimming removed 5 bases from V and 0 bases from J, with 11 bases in between. Germline values: CDR1 SGHAT, CDR2 FQNNGV. The CDR3 here is CASSLLGGSYEQYF. DNA of the CDR3: TGTGCCAGCAGCCTCTTAGGGGGCTCCTACGAGCAGTACTTC.

This clone has only a few counts. The chain carries TRBV2 and TRBJ2-7; 11 nucleotides agree with TRBD1. The CDR3 has 15 amino acids. Germline V CDR1 and CDR2: SNHLY, FYNNEI. V was clipped by 4 bases and J by 3 bases; unmatched bases: 5. The CDR3 nucleotides are TGTGCCAGCAGTGCTGGGACAGGGGGAGTCTACGAGCAGTACTTC. It translates to CASSAGTGGVYEQYF.

This clone was found a few times. The chain joins TRBV5-3 to TRBJ1-1; 7 bases are a match to TRBD1. Being an ORF, TRBV5-3 has a function that is uncertain. This CDR3 spans 14 amino acids. The J segment lost 6 bases and the V segment lost 1 base, leaving 6 bases of the junction unmatched. CDR3 protein: CARSLRGRESEAFF. CDR3 nucleotides: TGTGCCAGAAGCTTGAGGGGGCGGGAGTCTGAAGCTTTCTTT.

DNA for the CDR3: TGTGCCAGCAGCGTAACAGGGACGGGCTACACCTTC. Translation gives CASSVTGTGYTF. V usage is TRBV9 and J usage is TRBJ1-2, with D perhaps TRBD1 (6 bases). Germline CDR1 and CDR2: SGDLS and YYNGEE. The CDR3 length is 12 residues. V was pared by 1 base and J by 8 bases, with 9 bases between.

This clone has a count of ten or more. The chain uses TRBV4-1 and TRBJ2-2; 7 nucleotides align to TRBD1. V trimming: 7 bases; J trimming: 6 bases; junction bases outside the gene matches: 5. Germline values: CDR1 MGHRA, CDR2 YSYEKL. CDR3 length: 13 amino acids. The CDR3 region has the DNA TGCGCCAGCAACCGACAGGGTGCCGGGGAGCTGTTTTTT. Protein sequence: CASNRQGAGELFF.

This clone was picked up many times. The chain employs TRBV11-2 and TRBJ2-5; the match to TRBD1 covers 8 bases. CDR1 and CDR2 from the germline V gene are SGHAT and FQNNGV. The CDR3 length is 14 residues. Trimming removed 2 bases from V and 4 bases from J; junction bases left unmatched: 3. The DNA of the CDR3 is TGTGCCAGCAGCTTAACAGGGGGAACAGAGACCCAGTACTTC. Translation: CASSLTGGTETQYF.

The chain uses TRBV18 and TRBJ2-7, with 8 bases fitting TRBD2. The length of the CDR3 is 14 residues. From germline, CDR1 is KGHSH and CDR2 LQKENI. Unmatched junction bases numbered 10, after V lost 3 bases and J lost 9 bases. The chain's CDR3 is CASSPGSGTPGQYF. As DNA, the CDR3 is TGTGCCAGCTCACCCGGTAGCGGGACCCCCGGGCAGTACTTC.

The chain employs TRBV7-8 and TRBJ2-3, with D uncertain. The V and J ends lost 4 bases and 3 bases respectively, with 8 bases between them. The CDR3 has 13 amino acids. Germline-derived CDR1 and CDR2 are SGHVS and FQNEAQ. The CDR3 loop is CASSSDPTDTQYF. In nucleotides, the CDR3 is TGTGCCAGCAGCTCCGATCCAACAGATACGCAGTATTTT.

CDR3 DNA sequence: TGCGCCAGCAGCCCGTGGGGTGGACAGGGGGCTGATGGGGCCAAAAACATTCAGTACTTC. Amino acids: CASSPWGGQGADGAKNIQYF. V is TRBV5-1 and J is TRBJ2-4; 11 bases map to TRBD1. This CDR3 has 20 amino acids. The germline gives CDR1 SGHRS, CDR2 YFSETQ. V shed 4 bases, J shed 1 base, and the junction held 16 bases outside the gene matches.

The chain has TRBV28 and TRBJ2-2; 11 bases map to TRBD2. CDR1 is MDHEN, CDR2 SYDVKM, per germline. The CDR3 is 18 amino acids. V shed 10 bases, J shed 6 bases, and the junction held 19 bases outside the gene matches. Here the CDR3 DNA reads TGTGCCACCCCCGCAACGGACTCGACTAGCGGGGCCCCCGGGGAGCTGTTTTTT. This sequence encodes CATPATDSTSGAPGELFF. The variable domain in full, completed from reference TRBV28 and TRBJ2-2, reads DVKVTQSSRYLVKRTGEKVFLECVQDMDHENMFWYRQDPGLGLRLIYFSYDVKMKEKGDIPEGYSVSREKKERFSLILESASTNQTSMYLCATPATDSTSGAPGELFFGEGSRLTVL.

The chain recombines TRBV19 with TRBJ2-6; D unclear. The CDR3 has 15 residues. Trimming took 4 bases from V and 0 from J, leaving 7 bases between them. The germline V gene has CDR1 LNHDA and CDR2 SQIVND (reference sequence). The CDR3 reads CASSNGDSGANVLTF. The CDR3 bases are TGTGCCAGTAGTAACGGCGACTCTGGGGCCAACGTCCTGACTTTC.

The chain employs TRBV4-2 and TRBJ2-7, with D possibly TRBD2 on 7 matching bases. The CDR3 is made up of 17 amino acids. Germline assignment: CDR1 LGHNA and CDR2 YNFKEQ. Trimming shortened V by 4 bases and J by 0 bases, and 19 bases separated the two germline ends. The CDR3 nucleotides are TGTGCCAGCAGCCCCAATTGGGGGGGGGCCGACTCCTACGAGCAGTACTTC. It is translated as CASSPNWGGADSYEQYF.

This clone is a singleton in its sample. The gene calls are TRBV29-1 and TRBJ1-2; 9 nucleotides match TRBD1. The germline V gene has CDR1 SQVTM and CDR2 ANQGSEA. The CDR3 contains 14 residues. The trim removed 2 bases at V and 8 bases at J, leaving 9 bases unmatched. CDR3 residues: CSVESVQGAGGYTF. CDR3 sequence (DNA): TGCAGCGTTGAATCGGTACAGGGGGCCGGAGGCTACACCTTC.

This chain uses TRBV4-2 with TRBJ1-4, with D possibly TRBD1 on 5 matching bases. The CDR3 loop spans 19 amino acids. Trimming stripped 1 base from V and 0 bases from J, with 18 bases between. Looked up from germline, CDR1 is LGHNA and CDR2 is YNFKEQ. CDR3 region: CASSQVIRVADATNEKLFF. The DNA of the CDR3 is TGTGCCAGCAGCCAAGTCATCAGGGTGGCTGACGCAACTAATGAAAAACTGTTTTTT.

The chain recombines TRBV9 with TRBJ2-3; 8 bases agree with TRBD1. The germline CDR1 and CDR2 sequences are SGDLS and YYNGEE. Losses at the gene ends were 4 bases for V and 1 base for J; bases not matched to a gene: 8. The CDR3 consists of 16 residues. CDR3 bases: TGTGCCAGCAGCCCCCGGACAGGGAAGGGCACAGATACGCAGTATTTT. This codes for CASSPRTGKGTDTQYF.

The chain links TRBV23-1 to TRBJ2-7, with TRBD2 identical over 8 bases. TRBV23-1 carries the ORF label, with uncertain function. The length of the CDR3 is 15 residues. With V trimmed by 5 bases and J by 0 bases, 6 bases remained unmatched. The CDR3 protein is CASSLLAVSSYEQYF. DNA for the CDR3: TGCGCCAGCAGTTTACTAGCGGTGAGCTCCTACGAGCAGTACTTC.

To note about this clone: Other DNA variants within this sample encode the same CDR3. V is TRBV28 and J is TRBJ1-2; D gene ambiguous. Trimming pared 2 bases from V and 4 bases from J, leaving 5 bases between. The CDR3 contains 12 residues. Germline CDR1 is MDHEN and CDR2 is SYDVKM. In nucleotides, the CDR3 is TGTGCCAGCAGTTTACGGACCTATGGCTACACCTTC. Amino acids: CASSLRTYGYTF.

The V gene is TRBV27, the J gene TRBJ1-5; 12 nucleotides line up with TRBD1. Per germline, CDR1 MNHEY and CDR2 SMNVEV (reference sequence). The CDR3 spans 16 residues. V was pared by 5 bases and J by 6 bases, with 8 bases of the junction left unmatched. This CDR3 is CASSPSGTGGRQPQHF. The DNA for the CDR3 is TGTGCCAGCAGTCCGAGCGGGACAGGGGGCCGTCAGCCCCAGCATTTT.

J is TRBJ2-1 and V is TRBV5-1, with D unclear. V shed 2 bases and J shed 10 bases, with 13 bases lying between them. This CDR3 comprises 13 residues. CDR1 SGHRS and CDR2 YFSETQ come from the germline V gene. CDR3 amino acids: CASSLQGRWEQFF. As DNA, the CDR3 is TGCGCCAGCAGCTTACAAGGCCGGTGGGAGCAGTTCTTC.

The V gene is TRBV30, the J gene TRBJ2-2; 7 bases align to TRBD2. The CDR3 loop spans 16 amino acids. Germline V lookup: CDR1 GTSNPN, CDR2 SVGIG (reference sequence). V shed 4 bases, J shed 4 bases, and the junction held 12 bases outside the gene matches. Here the CDR3 DNA reads TGTGCCTGGAAAGGAGGCGGGAGACTAGGCACCGGGGAGCTGTTTTTT. It is translated as CAWKGGGRLGTGELFF.

Relative to its sample, this clone is medium-sized (0.01 to 0.1%). The chain carries TRBV15 and TRBJ1-3, with 10 bases lining up with TRBD1. The V and J ends lost 3 bases and 0 bases, in that order; junction bases with no gene match: 8. CDR1 and CDR2 from the germline V gene are LNHNV and YYDKDF (reference sequence). The CDR3 length is 18 residues. The CDR3 reads CATSRSWTGGISGNTIYF. In DNA, the CDR3 is TGTGCCACCAGCAGGAGTTGGACAGGGGGTATCTCTGGAAACACCATATATTTT.

The V call is TRBV27, the J call TRBJ2-2; 7 bases are a match to TRBD1. The CDR3 runs 16 residues. V lost 6 bases and J lost 0; bases outside the gene matches: 7. Germline V CDR1 and CDR2: MNHEY, SMNVEV (reference sequence). The CDR3 loop reads CASSPDRTPNTGELFF. CDR3 nucleotide sequence: TGTGCCAGCAGCCCGGACAGGACCCCGAACACCGGGGAGCTGTTTTTT.

The chain uses TRBV6-1 and TRBJ1-3; D gene ambiguous. Trimming stripped 3 bases from V and 2 bases from J, with 11 bases between. Germline-derived CDR1 and CDR2 are MNHNS and SASEGT. The CDR3 has 15 residues. This chain's CDR3 is CASSDQAPAGNTIYF. CDR3 in DNA: TGTGCCAGCAGTGATCAGGCCCCCGCTGGAAACACCATATATTTT.

This chain joins TRBV4-3 and TRBJ1-1, with unresolved D. The V and J ends lost 5 bases and 11 bases respectively, with 18 bases between them. The germline CDR1 and CDR2 sequences are LGHNA and YSLEER. This CDR3 is built from 13 residues. The CDR3 region has the DNA TGCGCCAGCAGCTCTTCTCTTCCCGAAGGGGCTTTCTTT. Translation: CASSSSLPEGAFF.

This clone was counted once. The chain has TRBV27 and TRBJ2-1; D is undetermined. This CDR3 spans 13 amino acids. Germline CDR1 and CDR2: MNHEY and SMNVEV (reference sequence). Trimming stripped 8 bases from V and 3 bases from J, with 11 bases between. This chain's CDR3 is CASSDHNYNEQFF. The CDR3 coding sequence is TGTGCCAGCTCGGACCACAACTACAATGAGCAGTTCTTC.

This chain uses TRBV30 with TRBJ2-7; 8 bases are shared with TRBD2. CDR1 and CDR2 from the germline V gene are GTSNPN and SVGIG (reference sequence). There are 14 residues in the CDR3. The trim removed 3 bases at V and 2 bases at J, leaving 6 bases unmatched. CDR3 region: CAWRARGGTYEQYF. The DNA of the CDR3 is TGTGCCTGGAGGGCACGGGGGGGAACCTACGAGCAGTACTTC.

This chain uses TRBV28 with TRBJ1-1, with D hard to call. Trimming removed 4 bases from V and 6 bases from J, with 15 bases in between. The CDR3 sequence is 14 residues long. CDR1 MDHEN and CDR2 SYDVKM come from the germline V gene. The chain's CDR3 is CASSSRSIGSEAFF. The DNA for the CDR3 is TGTGCCAGCAGTTCACGATCGATTGGGTCTGAAGCTTTCTTT.

A note on this clone: The sample holds other DNA sequences that translate to the same CDR3. The chain carries TRBV6-1 and TRBJ1-1; D is unresolved. The CDR3 is 18 amino acids. The V gene lost 4 bases and the J gene lost 1 base, with 22 bases spanning the gap. Germline V CDR1 and CDR2: MNHNS, SASEGT. DNA of the CDR3: TGTGCCAGCAGTGGCACAAGGACCTCGACTGGAGGGAACACTGAAGCTTTCTTT. It yields the protein CASSGTRTSTGGNTEAFF.

This clone was detected only once. A read error is possible here, since a much larger clone lies one base away. Different DNA sequences within this sample yield the same CDR3. This chain connects TRBV4-2 to TRBJ1-5; D not certain. Trimming removed 0 bases from V and 3 bases from J, with 3 bases in between. Germline V lookup: CDR1 LGHNA, CDR2 YNFKEQ. The CDR3 loop spans 13 amino acids. In nucleotides, the CDR3 is TGTGCCAGCAGCCAAGAGGACAATCAGCCCCAGCATTTT. Protein: CASSQEDNQPQHF.